This TCR beta chain came from a study of T-cell memory formation after mild COVID-19. TCRdb re-called the 5' RACE reads with MiXCR, one entry per CDR3 protein. The sample has under 450,000 distinct CDR3 sequences; 20% to 25% are singletons. This clonotype was counted between two and nine times. Between the trimmed V and J ends, which lost 4 bases and 2 bases, there was a span of 15 bases. The CDR3 runs to 15 residues. CDR1 is SGHTS, CDR2 YDEGEE, per germline. The TCR was taken from an adult woman who had mild COVID-19 (a few samples of this study predate the infection). Cell type and time point are not known. Sequenced: PBMCs or a T cell subset sorted from them (not recorded which). This chain joins TRBV5-8 and TRBJ1-2; a possible D gene is TRBD1 (5 bases). The CDR3 region has the DNA TGTGCCAGCAGCCCTTACCAGACAGAGAACTATGGCTACACCTTC. Translated, it gives CASSPYQTENYGYTF.